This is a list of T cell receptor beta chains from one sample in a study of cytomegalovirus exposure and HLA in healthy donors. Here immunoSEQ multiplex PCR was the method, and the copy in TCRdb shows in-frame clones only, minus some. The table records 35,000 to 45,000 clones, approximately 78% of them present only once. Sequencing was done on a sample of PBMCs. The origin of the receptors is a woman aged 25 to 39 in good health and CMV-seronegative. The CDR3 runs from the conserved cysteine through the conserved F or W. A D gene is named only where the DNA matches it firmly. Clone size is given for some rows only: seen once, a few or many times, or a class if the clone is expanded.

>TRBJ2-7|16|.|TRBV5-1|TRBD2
TGCGCCAGCAGCTTGGGACTAGCGGGCAGCTCCTACGAGCAGTACTTC
CASSLGLAGSSYEQYF
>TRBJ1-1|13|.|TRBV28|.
TGTGCCAGCCGCGGCGGCATGAACACTGAAGCTTTCTTT
CASRGGMNTEAFF
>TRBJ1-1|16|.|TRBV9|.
TGTGCCAGCAGCGTAGGGGGGGGGCCGGGGAACACTGAAGCTTTCTTT
CASSVGGGPGNTEAFF
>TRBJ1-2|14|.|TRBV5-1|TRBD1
TGCGCCAGCAGCTCCTCAGGGGGCGGCTATGGCTACACCTTC
CASSSSGGGYGYTF
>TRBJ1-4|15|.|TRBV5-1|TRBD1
TGCGCCAGCAGCTTGATGACAGGGAGTGATGAAAAACTGTTTTTT
CASSLMTGSDEKLFF
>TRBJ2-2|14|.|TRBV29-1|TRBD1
TGCAGCGTTTACGGGACAGGAGCGGCCGGGGAGCTGTTTTTT
CSVYGTGAAGELFF
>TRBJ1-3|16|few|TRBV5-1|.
TGCGCCAGCAGCTTTGGAGGTACGGGCGCCGGAAACACCATATATTTT
CASSFGGTGAGNTIYF
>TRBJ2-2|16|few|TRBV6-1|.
TGTGCCAGCAGTGAACGGGCAGGGGATGGCACCGGGGAGCTGTTTTTT
CASSERAGDGTGELFF
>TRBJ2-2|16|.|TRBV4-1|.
TGCGCCAGCAGCCCCGCCGACTTGGGTTTCACCGGGGAGCTGTTTTTT
CASSPADLGFTGELFF
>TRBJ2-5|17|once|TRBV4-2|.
TGTGCCAGCAGCCAAGATCAAGACGGGGATGGGCAAGAGACCCAGTACTTC
CASSQDQDGDGQETQYF
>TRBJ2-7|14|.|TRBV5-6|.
TGTGCCAGCAGCTCATACGGGGTTGACTACGAGCAGTACTTC
CASSSYGVDYEQYF
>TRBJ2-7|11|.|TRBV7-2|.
TGTGCCAGTAGAGAGTCCTACGAGCAGTACTTC
CASRESYEQYF
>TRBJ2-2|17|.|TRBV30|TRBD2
TGTGCCTGGAGTGTAGGGCTAGCGGGGAGCCTCACCGGGGAGCTGTTTTTT
CAWSVGLAGSLTGELFF
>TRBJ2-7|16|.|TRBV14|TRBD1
TGTGCCAGCAGCCTCATGCTTGGGCAGGGGGCTGATGAGCAGTACTTC
CASSLMLGQGADEQYF
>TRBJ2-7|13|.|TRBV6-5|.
TGTGCCAGCAGTTACTCGACAGATTACGAGCAGTACTTC
CASSYSTDYEQYF
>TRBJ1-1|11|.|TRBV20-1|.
TGCAACCCGACCGGAGGGACTGAAGCTTTCTTT
CNPTGGTEAFF
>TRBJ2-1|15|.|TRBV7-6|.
TGTGCCAGCAGACTAGCCCCCGTTACCTACAATGAGCAGTTCTTC
CASRLAPVTYNEQFF
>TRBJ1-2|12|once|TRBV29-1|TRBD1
TGCAGCCCCTGGGTGGACAGGGATGGCTACACCTTC
CSPWVDRDGYTF
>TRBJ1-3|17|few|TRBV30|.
TGTGCCTGGAGTGCCTTCTCCCTAGGGACTCCTGGAAACACCATATATTTT
CAWSAFSLGTPGNTIYF
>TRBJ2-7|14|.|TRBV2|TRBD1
TGTGCCAGCAGGACCGGGACAGGGATTTACGAGCAGTACTTC
CASRTGTGIYEQYF
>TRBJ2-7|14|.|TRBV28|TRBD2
TGTGCCAGCAGTAGACTAGCGGACTCCTACGAGCAGTACTTC
CASSRLADSYEQYF
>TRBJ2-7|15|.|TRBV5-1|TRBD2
TGCGCCAGCAGCCGCGAGGCGGGAGAGTCCTACGAGCAGTACTTC
CASSREAGESYEQYF
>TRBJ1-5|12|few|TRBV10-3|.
TGTGCCGTCAAGGACATCAATCAGCCCCAGCATTTT
CAVKDINQPQHF
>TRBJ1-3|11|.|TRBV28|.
TGTGCCAGCAGTTTGGAGAACACCATATATTTT
CASSLENTIYF
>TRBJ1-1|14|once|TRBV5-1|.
TGCGCCAGCAGCTTGAGGGGTGGGGACACTGAAGCTTTCTTT
CASSLRGGDTEAFF
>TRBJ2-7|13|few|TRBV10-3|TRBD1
TGTGCCATCAGGGACAGGGGGAGCTACGAGCAGTACTTC
CAIRDRGSYEQYF
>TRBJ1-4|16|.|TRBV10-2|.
TGCGCCAGCACAAAGTTTCCTACGGGTCTTAATGAAAAACTGTTTTTT
CASTKFPTGLNEKLFF
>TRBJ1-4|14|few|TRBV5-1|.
TGCGCCAGCAGCTCCTGGGAGGCGAGTGAAAAACTGTTTTTT
CASSSWEASEKLFF